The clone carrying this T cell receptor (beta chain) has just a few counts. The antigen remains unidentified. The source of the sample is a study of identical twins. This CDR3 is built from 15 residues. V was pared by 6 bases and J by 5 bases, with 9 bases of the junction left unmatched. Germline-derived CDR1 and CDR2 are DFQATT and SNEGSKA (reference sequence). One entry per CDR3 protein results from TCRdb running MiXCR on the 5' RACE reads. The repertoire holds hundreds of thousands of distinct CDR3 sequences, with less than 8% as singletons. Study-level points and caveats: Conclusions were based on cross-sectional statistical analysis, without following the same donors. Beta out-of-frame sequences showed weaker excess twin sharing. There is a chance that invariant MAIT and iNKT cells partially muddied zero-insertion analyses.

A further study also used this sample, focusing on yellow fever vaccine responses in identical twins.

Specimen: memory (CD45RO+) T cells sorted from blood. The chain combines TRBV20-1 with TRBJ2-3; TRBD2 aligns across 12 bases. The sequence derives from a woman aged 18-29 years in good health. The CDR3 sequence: CSAPTSGRWGDTQYF. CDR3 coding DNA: TGCAGTGCCCCGACTAGCGGGAGATGGGGAGATACGCAGTATTTT.